This record covers a single TCR beta chain. The ends were cut back, 3 bases at V and 4 bases at J, with 11 bases in the middle. The germline V gene encodes CDR1 SNHLY and CDR2 FYNNEI. CDR3 length equals 14 residues. Libraries were prepared by immunoSEQ multiplex PCR; TCRdb keeps only in-frame clonotypes and omits some of them. The table has about 6,200 clones, 55% to 75% seen once. This entry belongs to a study of the immune and genomic landscape of osteosarcoma. Primary, local recurrence and metastasis osteosarcoma tumors were taken after treatment from poor-prognosis patients. The receptor's source is a human donor with osteosarcoma. Sequencing was done on a sample of osteosarcoma tumor tissue from the lung. The chain employs TRBV2 and TRBJ2-3; a possible D gene is TRBD2 (5 bases). In DNA, the CDR3 is TGTGCCAGCAGTGACGGGGTTGGCCCAGATACGCAGTATTTT. This translates into CASSDGVGPDTQYF.